The 21 T cell receptor beta chains in this list originate from one sample, sequenced in a study of blood T cell repertoires in COVID-19. Assay used: immunoSEQ multiplex PCR; TCRdb lists only in-frame clones, some missing. This sample has approximately 300,000 clones; 75% to 90% occur once, and the top ten carry about 1.9%. Sequenced material: PBMCs or T cells enriched from blood (not recorded which). The source of these receptors is a woman aged 25 to 39 who had been exposed to COVID-19.

The gene calls are TRBV7-8 and TRBJ2-5, with 10 bases matching TRBD2. CDR1 SGHVS and CDR2 FQNEAQ come from the germline V gene. V lost 6 bases, J lost 0 bases, and 7 bases stayed unmatched. The CDR3 sequence is 16 residues long. This chain's CDR3 is CASRATSGAHQETQYF. The CDR3 DNA follows: TGTGCCAGCAGAGCCACTAGCGGGGCCCACCAAGAGACCCAGTACTTC.

The V and J genes are TRBV7-9 and TRBJ2-7; 10 bases align to TRBD1. Germline loops: CDR1 SEHNR, CDR2 FQNEAQ (reference sequence). The CDR3 has 17 amino acids. J gave up 2 bases and V 4 bases, and 11 bases lay outside the gene matches. The CDR3 loop is CASSSVLTGTGAYEQYF. The CDR3 DNA reads TGTGCCAGCAGCTCAGTACTTACCGGGACAGGGGCCTACGAGCAGTACTTC.

V usage is TRBV6-2 or TRBV6-3 and J usage is TRBJ1-5, with a tentative D call TRBD1 (5 bases). The CDR3 spans 13 residues. Germline CDR1 is MNHEY and CDR2 is SVGEGT. V lost 6 bases and J 2 bases, leaving 8 bases between the germline ends. The CDR3 DNA reads as TGTGCCAGCAGCGAACAGGGCAATCAGCCCCAGCATTTT. Its protein product is CASSEQGNQPQHF.

The gene calls are TRBV4-3 and TRBJ2-3; 9 bases map to TRBD1. J lost 1 base, V lost 0 bases, and 2 bases had no gene match. The CDR3 sequence is 16 residues long. The germline gives CDR1 LGHNA, CDR2 YSLEER. CDR3 nucleotide sequence: TGCGCCAGCAGCCAAGACCGGGACAGGGGCACAGATACGCAGTATTTT. It encodes CASSQDRDRGTDTQYF.

This chain connects TRBV19 to TRBJ2-3, with 7 bases aligning to TRBD2. The V and J ends lost 5 bases and 6 bases, in that order; junction bases with no gene match: 5. The germline V gene has CDR1 LNHDA and CDR2 SQIVND (reference sequence). CDR3 size: 13 residues. The DNA of the CDR3 is TGTGCCAGTAGTGCGACTAGCCCGGATACGCAGTATTTT. Translation gives CASSATSPDTQYF.

The chain is built from TRBV28 and TRBJ2-7; 7 nucleotides align to TRBD1. V gave up 6 bases and J gave up 4 bases; unmatched junction bases: 3. CDR1 MDHEN and CDR2 SYDVKM come from the germline V gene. CDR3 size: 12 residues. The CDR3 reads CASRLQGYEQYF. CDR3 nucleotides: TGTGCCAGCAGATTACAGGGGTACGAGCAGTACTTC.

V gene TRBV7-2 combines with J gene TRBJ2-3; the match to TRBD2 covers 7 bases. J gave up 5 bases and V 5 bases, and 4 bases lay outside the gene matches. CDR3 length: 13 residues. Germline V gene data show CDR1 as SGHTA and CDR2 as FQGNSA. The CDR3 loop is CASSPSGGDTQYF. The CDR3 DNA is TGTGCCAGCAGCCCCTCGGGGGGAGATACGCAGTATTTT.

V usage is TRBV3-1 (or the pseudogene TRBV3-2) and J usage is TRBJ2-7, with 11 positions matching TRBD2. CDR1 and CDR2 (germline): LGHDT, YNNKEL (reference sequence). V dropped 4 bases and J dropped 2; count of bases not matched to a gene: 1. This CDR3 has 14 amino acids. The CDR3 DNA is TGTGCCAGCAGCCGTAGCGGGGGGGCCTACGAGCAGTACTTC. Amino acids: CASSRSGGAYEQYF.

The chain carries TRBV10-1 and TRBJ1-1, with D unclear. CDR3 size: 13 residues. Per the germline V gene, CDR1 is WNHNN and CDR2 is SYGVQD (reference sequence). V was trimmed by 6 bases and J by 0 bases, leaving 8 bases between them. The CDR3, as DNA: TGCGCCAGCAGGTACTCCATGAACACTGAAGCTTTCTTT. This codes for CASRYSMNTEAFF.

This rearrangement joins TRBV11-3 to TRBJ2-1; 9 nucleotides agree with TRBD2. CDR3 length: 15 residues. Germline-derived CDR1 and CDR2 are SGHNT and YENEEA. V lost 0 bases, J lost 12 bases, and 9 bases stayed unmatched. The CDR3 is CASSLESSGVGRQFF. As DNA, the CDR3 is TGTGCCAGCAGCTTAGAGTCTAGCGGGGTGGGGCGGCAGTTCTTC.

The CDR3 loop is CASSEAGGGIFTQYF. In DNA, the CDR3 is TGTGCCAGCAGCGAAGCGGGGGGCGGGATTTTTACGCAGTATTTT. The chain links TRBV7-2 to TRBJ2-3; 9 bases agree with TRBD2. Germline V gene data show CDR1 as SGHTA and CDR2 as FQGNSA. Trimming cost V 5 bases and J 8 bases; bases outside gene matches: 11. The CDR3 has 15 amino acids. Full variable domain (remainder filled in from reference TRBV7-2 and TRBJ2-3): GAGVSQSPSNKVTEKGKDVELRCDPISGHTALYWYRQSLGQGLEFLIYFQGNSAPDKSGLPSDRFSAERTGGSVSTLTIQRTQQEDSAVYLCASSEAGGGIFTQYFGPGTRLTVL.

The V call is TRBV6-5, the J call TRBJ2-7; a weak D match, TRBD1 (6 bases). V was pared by 0 bases and J by 6 bases, with 18 bases between. This CDR3 spans 16 amino acids. The germline V gene encodes CDR1 MNHEY and CDR2 SVGAGI. The CDR3 protein is CASSYSIGQIAPEQYF. The CDR3 DNA sequence: TGTGCCAGCAGTTACTCGATCGGACAGATAGCTCCCGAGCAGTACTTC.

The genes are TRBV4-2 and TRBJ2-3; D might be TRBD2 (5 bases). Germline V lookup: CDR1 LGHNA, CDR2 YNFKEQ. The CDR3 has 15 amino acids. Trimming pared 1 base from V and 6 bases from J, leaving 14 bases between. Here the CDR3 DNA reads TGTGCCAGCAGCCAAGGGTCGGCGGAGGCGGATACGCAGTATTTT. Residues: CASSQGSAEADTQYF.

V gene TRBV10-1 combines with J gene TRBJ2-1, with TRBD1 matching over 7 bases. Per the germline V gene, CDR1 is WNHNN and CDR2 is SYGVQD (reference sequence). V gave up 4 bases and J gave up 4 bases; unmatched junction bases: 7. CDR3 length equals 15 residues. This CDR3 reads CASSGPGQRYNEQFF. As DNA, the CDR3 is TGCGCCAGCAGTGGTCCGGGACAGCGGTACAATGAGCAGTTCTTC.

V gene TRBV7-9 combines with J gene TRBJ1-1; 8 bases line up with TRBD1. The J segment lost 2 bases and the V segment lost 5 bases, leaving 7 bases of the junction unmatched. In germline, CDR1 is SEHNR, CDR2 FQNEAQ (reference sequence). This CDR3 has 15 residues. The CDR3 region has the DNA TGTGCCAGCAGCATGCAGACAGGGGCCAACACTGAAGCTTTCTTT. It yields the protein CASSMQTGANTEAFF.

V gene TRBV2 combines with J gene TRBJ1-3, with 7 positions matching TRBD1. Per the germline V gene, CDR1 is SNHLY and CDR2 is FYNNEI. The J segment lost 0 bases and the V segment lost 4 bases, leaving 3 bases of the junction unmatched. The CDR3 has 15 amino acids. The CDR3 nucleotides read TGTGCCAGCAGTGCGGGACAGAGCTCTGGAAACACCATATATTTT. The encoded protein is CASSAGQSSGNTIYF. The full variable domain, rest sourced from reference TRBV2 and TRBJ1-3, is EPEVTQTPSHQVTQMGQEVILRCVPISNHLYFYWYRQILGQKVEFLVSFYNNEISEKSEIFDDQFSVERPDGSNFTLKIRSTKLEDSAMYFCASSAGQSSGNTIYFGEGSWLTVV.

Only one count was recorded for this clone. The chain is built from TRBV27 and TRBJ2-7, with a possible D match to TRBD1 (6 bases). The CDR3 contains 14 residues. Trimming removed 1 base at V and 4 bases at J, with 11 bases between. Germline CDR1 MNHEY, CDR2 SMNVEV (reference sequence). Here the CDR3 reads CASSLLGQQYEQYF. DNA for the CDR3: TGTGCCAGCAGTTTATTAGGACAGCAGTACGAGCAGTACTTC.

V usage is TRBV5-6 and J usage is TRBJ2-5, with 7 bases identical to TRBD1. The end of the DNA fits TRBJ2-7 better, so the J call may be wrong. The CDR3 spans 15 residues. Germline V CDR1 and CDR2: SGHDT, YYEEEE. Here the CDR3 reads CASSYRQGTPYEQYF. The DNA for the CDR3 is TGTGCCAGCAGCTACCGACAGGGTACCCCCTACGAGCAGTACTTC.

This chain connects TRBV21-1 to TRBJ1-5. TRBV21-1 is noted as a pseudogene. The CDR3 has 14 residues. The CDR3 sequence: CASSNGGLDQPQHF. The CDR3 nucleotides read TGTGCCAGCAGCAACGGGGGGCTGGATCAGCCCCAGCATTTT.

CDR3 sequence (DNA): TGTGCCAGCTCACCCGGGACTGCCGGTGAAAAACTGTTTTTT. Encoded protein: CASSPGTAGEKLFF. The V and J genes are TRBV18 and TRBJ1-4; the D gene is possibly TRBD1 (5 bases). Germline V gene lookup returns CDR1 KGHSH and CDR2 LQKENI. With 3 bases removed from V and 7 bases from J, the gap between germline ends came to 12 bases. There are 14 residues in the CDR3.

This clone was found a few times. J is TRBJ1-2 and V is TRBV28; 7 bases are shared with TRBD1. This CDR3 contains 12 residues. With 7 bases clipped from V and 6 bases from J, the junction kept 5 bases outside the gene matches. Germline V CDR1 and CDR2: MDHEN, SYDVKM. The DNA of the CDR3 is TGTGCCAGCAAAGGGGGCCGGGATGGCTACACCTTC. Its translation: CASKGGRDGYTF.